These 15 T cell receptor beta chains originate from one sample sequenced in a study of shared clonotypes between healthy human individuals. Data came from immunoSEQ multiplex PCR; TCRdb stores just in-frame clones and leaves some out. This sample has around 2,000,000 clones, with roughly 95% found just once. The specimen sequenced was naive CD4+ T cells sorted from blood. Subset given: CD45RA+ positively selected. Every receptor here comes from a man aged 18-30 years in good health.

This sequence joins TRBV7-6 and TRBJ2-1, with D perhaps TRBD2 (6 bases). In germline, CDR1 is SGHVS, CDR2 FNYEAQ. This CDR3 is 16 amino acids long. The ends were cut back, 1 base at V and 3 bases at J, with 13 bases in the middle. The CDR3 DNA follows: TGTGCCAGCAGCTTAGATGGGGGGAGTAACTACAATGAGCAGTTCTTC. Its translation is CASSLDGGSNYNEQFF.

CDR3 in DNA: TGTGCCAGCAGTGAATTGGCAGGGAATTGGAACACCATATATTTT. Amino acids: CASSELAGNWNTIYF. J is TRBJ1-3 and V is TRBV6-1; possibly TRBD1 for D (5 bases). In germline, CDR1 is MNHNS, CDR2 SASEGT. The V gene lost 2 bases and the J gene lost 7 bases, with 15 bases spanning the gap. CDR3 length: 15 amino acids.

The rearrangement uses TRBV18 and TRBJ2-4; D might be TRBD2 (6 bases). V gave up 6 bases and J gave up 5 bases, with 14 bases separating them. The CDR3 sequence is 14 residues long. Looked up from germline, CDR1 is KGHSH and CDR2 is LQKENI. The CDR3 protein is CASSLGGVENIQYF. The CDR3 nucleotides read TGTGCCAGCTCCCTCGGCGGGGTGGAAAACATTCAGTACTTC.

This clone was detected a few times. The chain has TRBV2 and TRBJ1-1; tentatively, D is TRBD1 (5 bases). CDR3 length equals 15 residues. Germline CDR1 and CDR2: SNHLY and FYNNEI. The V end lost 6 bases, the J end lost 4 bases, and 18 bases lay between the germline ends. The CDR3 nucleotides are TGTGCCAGCAGGGGGTACTCCGGGACCATCACTGAAGCTTTCTTT. As protein: CASRGYSGTITEAFF.

The chain couples TRBV6-1 to TRBJ1-6; possibly TRBD1 for D (5 bases). With 3 bases removed from V and 0 bases from J, the gap between germline ends came to 12 bases. The CDR3 runs 17 residues. Germline loops: CDR1 MNHNS, CDR2 SASEGT. DNA of the CDR3: TGTGCCAGCAGTGATCGAGGGGCTAGCTCCTATAATTCACCCCTCCACTTT. It codes for CASSDRGASSYNSPLHF.

The V call is TRBV7-2, the J call TRBJ2-3; D possibly uses TRBD1 or TRBD2 (5 bases each). The length of the CDR3 is 15 residues. Trimming removed 4 bases at V and 5 bases at J, with 16 bases between. Per germline, CDR1 SGHTA and CDR2 FQGNSA. In nucleotides, the CDR3 is TGTGCCAGCAGCTCATCAGGGAGTGCTGGAGATACGCAGTATTTT. Its protein product is CASSSSGSAGDTQYF.

The CDR3 is CASSVGLSGGAPTDTQYF. The CDR3 DNA is TGTGCCAGCAGCGTAGGGCTTAGCGGGGGGGCCCCGACAGATACGCAGTATTTT. The chain couples TRBV9 to TRBJ2-3; TRBD2 matches 11 bases. The junction had 9 bases not matched to a gene; V was cut back by 0 bases and J by 3 bases. Germline CDR1 is SGDLS and CDR2 is YYNGEE. The CDR3 spans 18 residues.

V and J are TRBV10-1 and TRBJ2-1; 9 bases are a match to TRBD2. Germline CDR1 is WNHNN and CDR2 is SYGVQD (reference sequence). This CDR3 is built from 15 residues. The J segment lost 6 bases and the V segment lost 3 bases, leaving 6 bases of the junction unmatched. The CDR3 DNA reads as TGCGCCAGCAGTGACGGACTAGCGACTTCCAATGAGCAGTTCTTC. Encoded protein: CASSDGLATSNEQFF.

CDR3 sequence (DNA): TGTGCCAGCAGCGATAGCGGGAGGGACTACGAGCAGTACTTC. Encoded protein: CASSDSGRDYEQYF. This chain uses TRBV11-3 with TRBJ2-7; 11 nucleotides match TRBD2. The junction had 3 bases not matched to a gene; V was cut back by 5 bases and J by 3 bases. Germline CDR1 is SGHNT and CDR2 is YENEEA. The length of the CDR3 is 14 residues.

The J gene is TRBJ1-1, the V gene TRBV30; D might be TRBD1 (5 bases). Trimming removed 4 bases at V and 0 bases at J, with 9 bases between. CDR3 length equals 13 residues. From germline, CDR1 is GTSNPN and CDR2 SVGIG (reference sequence). DNA for the CDR3: TGTGCCTGGAATCGACAGTTGAACACTGAAGCTTTCTTT. Its protein is CAWNRQLNTEAFF.

Concerning this clone itself: The CDR3 end shows no conserved phenylalanine or tryptophan, and so a read error is likely. The chain is built from TRBV5-6 and TRBJ2-4; 11 bases map to TRBD2. This CDR3 spans 17 amino acids. CDR1 and CDR2 from the germline V gene are SGHDT and YYEEEE. V was clipped by 2 bases and J by 7 bases; unmatched bases: 11. CDR3 nucleotide sequence: TGTGCCAGCAGCTTAAAAGGCCTAGCGGGGGGCCGGAACATTCAGTACCTC. This translates into CASSLKGLAGGRNIQYL.

This chain joins TRBV27 and TRBJ1-2; 7 bases match TRBD1. Trimming took 6 bases from V and 0 from J; bases not matched to a gene: 7. This CDR3 is 15 amino acids long. Germline assignment: CDR1 MNHEY and CDR2 SMNVEV (reference sequence). The CDR3 DNA reads TGTGCCAGCAGGTACACAGGGGCGACTAACTATGGCTACACCTTC. Amino acids: CASRYTGATNYGYTF.

Comment on this clone: The junction and the germline gene differ at one end; a read error may be behind it. J is TRBJ1-1 and V is TRBV23-1; D is perhaps TRBD1 (5 bases). TRBV23-1 is an ORF, and what it does is uncertain. The CDR3 covers 16 residues. CDR3 in DNA: TGTACCCGACAGCATTTATATTTCAGCATGAACACTGAAGCTTTCTTT. Residues: CTRQHLYFSMNTEAFF.

The rearrangement joins TRBV28 to TRBJ1-5; TRBD1 aligns across 9 bases. CDR1 is MDHEN and CDR2 is SYDVKM in the germline V gene. Unmatched junction bases numbered 2, after V lost 2 bases and J lost 6 bases. This CDR3 has 14 residues. The CDR3 DNA sequence: TGTGCCAGCAGTTTAACAGGGGGCGTTCAGCCCCAGCATTTT. It encodes CASSLTGGVQPQHF.

This clone has only one observation. CDR3 sequence: CASSFTGQRNTEAFF. The CDR3 bases are TGTGCCAGCAGCTTCACGGGACAGCGGAACACTGAAGCTTTCTTT. This chain connects TRBV11-2 to TRBJ1-1; TRBD1 matches at 7 bases. The ends lost 3 bases at V and 1 base at J; junction bases unmatched: 5. Germline CDR1 and CDR2: SGHAT and FQNNGV. The CDR3 extends over 15 amino acids.